Shown below are 26 T cell receptor beta chains from a single sample sequenced in a study of beta chain features in type 1 diabetes. Study-level findings and limits: Patients with Type 1 diabetes showed moderately but significantly shorter TCRB CDR3s in all four CD4+ subsets.

Their antigen targets remain unknown. All of the isolated RNA was reverse transcribed, so expressed TCRB transcripts were sequenced. Sequenced by immunoSEQ multiplex PCR; TCRdb stores in-frame clones only, minus some. The sample has 200,000 to 250,000 clones; approximately 15% are singletons. The sample comprised naive CD4+ T cells from blood. These receptors were taken from a man aged 30 to 45 with type 1 diabetes.

This clone showed up just a few times. This sequence joins TRBV9 and TRBJ1-1, with D perhaps TRBD1 (6 bases). The germline V and J ends were trimmed by 4 bases and 1 base, with 14 bases remaining between them. The CDR3 contains 15 residues. CDR1 is SGDLS, CDR2 YYNGEE, per germline. The CDR3 nucleotides are TGTGCCAGCAGCCCAGCCGGGACACCGAACACTGAAGCTTTCTTT. Protein product: CASSPAGTPNTEAFF. Filled out from reference TRBV9 and TRBJ1-1, the complete variable domain reads DSGVTQTPKHLITATGQRVTLRCSPRSGDLSVYWYQQSLDQGLQFLIQYYNGEERAKGNILERFSAQQFPDLHSELNLSSLELGDSALYFCASSPAGTPNTEAFFGQGTRLTVV.

V and J are TRBV30 and TRBJ2-7; tentative D call: TRBD1 (6 bases). Germline V gene data show CDR1 as GTSNPN and CDR2 as SVGIG (reference sequence). This CDR3 has 13 residues. The ends were cut back, 2 bases at V and 2 bases at J, with 10 bases in the middle. The CDR3 is CAWSTSGAYEQYF. CDR3 nucleotides: TGTGCCTGGAGTACCTCAGGGGCCTACGAGCAGTACTTC.

The chain recombines TRBV7-9 with TRBJ2-3; TRBD2 aligns across 10 bases. CDR3 length: 14 residues. CDR1 SEHNR and CDR2 FQNEAQ come from the germline V gene (reference sequence). Unmatched junction bases numbered 7, after V lost 3 bases and J lost 10 bases. CDR3 coding DNA: TGTGCCAGCAGCTTTGTGGAGACTAGCGGGTCGCAGTATTTT. It is translated as CASSFVETSGSQYF.

The chain combines TRBV28 with TRBJ2-7; 9 bases map to TRBD1. Trimming removed 3 bases from V and 5 bases from J; junction bases left unmatched: 8. This CDR3 has 15 residues. Germline-derived CDR1 and CDR2 are MDHEN and SYDVKM. CDR3 sequence reads: CASSFEYRGRHEQYF. As DNA, the CDR3 is TGTGCCAGCAGTTTTGAATACAGGGGGCGACACGAGCAGTACTTC.

This clone was counted between two and nine times. J is TRBJ2-2 and V is TRBV25-1; 10 bases line up with TRBD1. Germline assignment: CDR1 MGHDK and CDR2 SYGVNS. The V gene end was trimmed by 3 bases and the J gene end by 2 bases; junction bases not matched to a gene: 3. This CDR3 has 16 residues. CDR3 loop: CASSEGQGSNTGELFF. CDR3 bases: TGTGCCAGCAGTGAGGGACAGGGGAGTAACACCGGGGAGCTGTTTTTT. The full variable domain, its missing parts supplied by reference TRBV25-1 and TRBJ2-2, is EADIYQTPRYLVIGTGKKITLECSQTMGHDKMYWYQQDPGMELHLIHYSYGVNSTEKGDLSSESTVSRIRTEHFPLTLESARPSHTSQYLCASSEGQGSNTGELFFGEGSRLTVL.

This clone was seen more than once but under ten times. The chain carries TRBV7-9 and TRBJ2-7; 7 positions agree with TRBD1. Germline V gene lookup returns CDR1 SEHNR and CDR2 FQNEAQ (reference sequence). The junction had 13 bases not matched to a gene; V was cut back by 4 bases and J by 7 bases. CDR3 length: 15 residues. CDR3 sequence (DNA): TGTGCCAGCAGCTCCTTCGACAGGGCCGCTCGGGAGCAGTACTTC. This translates into CASSSFDRAAREQYF. Based on the CDR3 plus reference TRBV7-9 and TRBJ2-7, the full variable domain is DTGVSQNPRHKITKRGQNVTFRCDPISEHNRLYWYRQTLGQGPEFLTYFQNEAQLEKSRLLSDRFSAERPKGSFSTLEIQRTEQGDSAMYLCASSSFDRAAREQYFGPGTRLTVT.

This clone was recorded a few times. This chain uses TRBV7-2 with TRBJ2-5, with D tentatively TRBD1 (7 bases). V shed 3 bases and J shed 5 bases, with 13 bases lying between them. The CDR3 sequence is 14 residues long. Per germline, CDR1 SGHTA and CDR2 FQGNSA. The CDR3 DNA sequence: TGTGCCAGCAGCTTTTGGACAGGAGGGGAGACCCAGTACTTC. As protein: CASSFWTGGETQYF. Complete variable domain (other parts from reference TRBV7-2 and TRBJ2-5): GAGVSQSPSNKVTEKGKDVELRCDPISGHTALYWYRQSLGQGLEFLIYFQGNSAPDKSGLPSDRFSAERTGGSVSTLTIQRTQQEDSAVYLCASSFWTGGETQYFGPGTRLLVL.

This clone came up a few times. The gene calls are TRBV29-1 and TRBJ1-2; 10 bases fit TRBD1. The V gene's germline CDR1 is SQVTM and CDR2 ANQGSEA. V dropped 3 bases and J dropped 6; count of bases not matched to a gene: 1. This CDR3 spans 12 amino acids. The CDR3 loop is CSVEGTGDGYTF. The CDR3, as DNA: TGCAGCGTTGAGGGGACAGGGGATGGCTACACCTTC.

The J gene is TRBJ1-2, the V gene TRBV6-5; no definite D call. There are 15 residues in the CDR3. Per germline, CDR1 MNHEY and CDR2 SVGAGI. V was cut by 2 bases and J by 5 bases, with 15 bases left in between. In DNA, the CDR3 is TGTGCCAGCAGTTACGGAGGTGGGCTGGGGTATGGCTACACCTTC. It is translated as CASSYGGGLGYGYTF.

The chain employs TRBV27 and TRBJ2-1, with D possibly matching TRBD2 (7 bases). CDR3 length: 17 residues. Trimming cost V 7 bases and J 7 bases, with 26 bases left between them. Germline assignment: CDR1 MNHEY and CDR2 SMNVEV (reference sequence). The CDR3 DNA is TGTGCCAGCACAGATAACCTAGCACGGGGGGCGCGGAATGAGCAGTTCTTC. The encoded protein is CASTDNLARGARNEQFF.

The chain is built from TRBV27 and TRBJ2-1; the D gene is possibly TRBD1 (5 bases). The germline V gene has CDR1 MNHEY and CDR2 SMNVEV (reference sequence). The CDR3 sequence is 14 residues long. The germline V and J ends were trimmed by 6 bases and 7 bases, with 16 bases remaining between them. CDR3 sequence reads: CASSPSDIGNEQFF. CDR3 bases: TGTGCCAGCAGCCCTTCGGACATCGGGAATGAGCAGTTCTTC.

This chain uses TRBV2 with TRBJ1-5, with D tentatively TRBD1 (5 bases). This CDR3 is 14 amino acids long. Germline CDR1 is SNHLY and CDR2 is FYNNEI. The V end was cut by 4 bases, the J end by 4 bases, with 11 bases between. The CDR3 here is CASSGTSGNQPQHF. The CDR3 DNA is TGTGCCAGCAGTGGAACCTCAGGGAATCAGCCCCAGCATTTT.

This clone was seen a few times. This chain links TRBV18 with TRBJ2-6; 7 bases map to TRBD1. This CDR3 is 11 amino acids long. V shed 6 bases and J 12 bases; nucleotides not matched to a gene: 2. CDR1 is KGHSH and CDR2 is LQKENI in the germline V gene. CDR3 protein: CASSGDSVLTF. The CDR3 coding sequence is TGTGCCAGCTCTGGGGACAGCGTCCTGACTTTC.

The chain carries TRBV6-5 and TRBJ2-7; TRBD1 matches at 9 bases. J was trimmed by 3 bases and V by 5 bases; bases with no gene match: 5. This CDR3 has 14 residues. The germline V gene has CDR1 MNHEY and CDR2 SVGAGI. The CDR3 is CASSTRDRVYEQYF. The CDR3, as DNA: TGTGCCAGCAGTACCCGGGACAGGGTCTACGAGCAGTACTTC.

The genes are TRBV7-2 and TRBJ2-7; D is unresolved. The CDR3 has 14 amino acids. Trimming shortened V by 5 bases and J by 3 bases, and 14 bases separated the two germline ends. CDR1 SGHTA and CDR2 FQGNSA come from the germline V gene. The CDR3: CASSPLAVSYEQYF. CDR3 in DNA: TGTGCCAGCAGCCCATTGGCGGTTAGCTACGAGCAGTACTTC. Full variable domain (rest looked up from reference TRBV7-2 and TRBJ2-7): GAGVSQSPSNKVTEKGKDVELRCDPISGHTALYWYRQSLGQGLEFLIYFQGNSAPDKSGLPSDRFSAERTGGSVSTLTIQRTQQEDSAVYLCASSPLAVSYEQYFGPGTRLTVT.

The chain couples TRBV11-1 to TRBJ1-2, with 9 nucleotides matching TRBD1. CDR3 size: 17 residues. V lost 1 base, J lost 3 bases, and 9 bases stayed unmatched. CDR1 is SGHAT and CDR2 is FQDESV in the germline V gene (reference sequence). CDR3 sequence reads: CASSLGKNRGRDYGYTF. The CDR3 coding sequence is TGTGCCAGCAGCTTAGGAAAAAACAGGGGGCGCGACTATGGCTACACCTTC.

This clone turned up a few times. The gene calls are TRBV10-3 and TRBJ2-5; 11 positions match TRBD2. The germline CDR1 and CDR2 sequences are ENHRY and SYGVKD. The CDR3 has 16 residues. The V segment lost 5 bases and the J segment 1 base; nucleotides outside the gene matches: 6. CDR3 DNA sequence: TGTGCCATCAGTACCGGGACTAGCGGCCCCCAAGAGACCCAGTACTTC. As protein: CAISTGTSGPQETQYF.

This clone has more than one count but fewer than ten. The chain joins TRBV27 to TRBJ2-7; 10 bases match TRBD1. The V gene end was trimmed by 3 bases and the J gene end by 4 bases; junction bases not matched to a gene: 6. CDR3 length: 15 amino acids. Germline CDR1 and CDR2: MNHEY and SMNVEV (reference sequence). CDR3 nucleotide sequence: TGTGCCAGCAGTTTCTCCCGGGACAGGGGATACGAGCAGTACTTC. Protein product: CASSFSRDRGYEQYF.

V and J are TRBV5-1 and TRBJ2-5, with 11 positions matching TRBD2. J lost 1 base, V lost 1 base, and 3 bases had no gene match. Per germline, CDR1 SGHRS and CDR2 YFSETQ. The CDR3 extends over 16 amino acids. The CDR3 nucleotides are TGCGCCAGCAGCTTGTCTCTAGCGGGGGGCCAAGAGACCCAGTACTTC. Translated, it gives CASSLSLAGGQETQYF.

The CDR3 DNA is TGCGCCAGCAGTCCACGGGGGAGGCCAAACACTGAAGCTTTCTTT. Translation: CASSPRGRPNTEAFF. The chain joins TRBV23-1 to TRBJ1-1, with D perhaps matching TRBD1 (5 bases). TRBV23-1 qualifies as an ORF whose function is uncertain. Trimming shortened V by 4 bases and J by 2 bases, and 14 bases separated the two germline ends. The CDR3 has 15 residues.

In nucleotides, the CDR3 is TGTGCCAGTAGTCCCCGCGGGACAGCGACTAATGAAAAACTGTTTTTT. Protein: CASSPRGTATNEKLFF. The V call is TRBV19, the J call TRBJ1-4; TRBD1 matches at 7 bases. Trimming cost V 5 bases and J 2 bases; bases outside gene matches: 8. This CDR3 has 16 residues. Germline V CDR1 and CDR2: LNHDA, SQIVND (reference sequence).

This clone appeared a few times. The chain has TRBV30 and TRBJ2-3; TRBD2 matches 9 bases. The V and J ends lost 3 bases and 3 bases, in that order; junction bases with no gene match: 1. Germline values: CDR1 GTSNPN, CDR2 SVGIG (reference sequence). CDR3 length equals 13 residues. CDR3 region: CAWRTSGTDTQYF. The CDR3 nucleotides are TGTGCCTGGAGGACTAGCGGAACAGATACGCAGTATTTT.

CDR3 protein: CASSIMAPHRDRLFF. DNA for the CDR3: TGTGCCAGTAGTATAATGGCCCCACACCGGGACAGACTGTTTTTT. This sequence joins TRBV19 and TRBJ1-4; TRBD1 matches 7 bases. Germline values: CDR1 LNHDA, CDR2 SQIVND (reference sequence). V shed 2 bases, J shed 13 bases, and the junction held 13 bases outside the gene matches. The CDR3 spans 15 residues.

V is TRBV21-1 and J is TRBJ2-3; TRBD1, the D gene given by the table, was not confirmed from the DNA. TRBV21-1 is flagged as a pseudogene. The CDR3 is made up of 13 amino acids. CDR3 protein: CASSTEGVGTQYF. The CDR3 DNA reads as TGTGCCAGCAGCACTGAGGGGGTCGGAACGCAGTATTTT.

The genes are TRBV27 and TRBJ2-7, with D maybe TRBD1 (5 bases). The CDR3 covers 13 residues. Trimming took off 6 bases at V and 3 bases at J, with 12 bases between the two ends. Germline-derived CDR1 and CDR2 are MNHEY and SMNVEV (reference sequence). The CDR3 region has the DNA TGTGCCAGCAGCCGTACAGGAAACTACGAGCAGTACTTC. Protein sequence: CASSRTGNYEQYF.

V gene TRBV18 combines with J gene TRBJ2-5; D is uncertain. This CDR3 spans 12 amino acids. The V gene lost 3 bases and the J gene lost 2 bases, with 4 bases spanning the gap. Germline V gene data show CDR1 as KGHSH and CDR2 as LQKENI. The chain's CDR3 is CASSPEQETQYF. DNA for the CDR3: TGTGCCAGCTCACCTGAGCAAGAGACCCAGTACTTC.